This T cell receptor beta chain stems from a study of blood T cell repertoires in COVID-19. Study as a whole: Material from acute and convalescent COVID-19 was sourced from the United States, Italy and Spain. T cells, B-cell-depleted T cells, or PBMCs supplied cDNA or gDNA.

Germline loops: CDR1 SGHRS, CDR2 YFSETQ. The CDR3 has 14 amino acids. The V segment lost 4 bases and the J segment 3 bases; nucleotides outside the gene matches: 4. Per the study methods: Estimated nucleated cell counts came from reference gene primer amplification. Some clones are missing from TCRdb's copy, which holds only in-frame ones; the method was immunoSEQ multiplex PCR. V and J calls and clone size are copied from that table; D and trimming were computed from the DNA. The table shows fewer than 140,000 clones, with over 70% occurring only once. The TCR sequence derives from a human donor with acute or convalescent COVID-19. The donor label of this sample is uncertain. The rearrangement uses TRBV5-1 and TRBJ2-3, with 8 bases that match TRBD2. The sequencing input was peripheral blood. Here the CDR3 reads CASSLRGETDTQYF. In DNA, the CDR3 is TGCGCCAGCAGCCTGCGGGGGGAGACAGATACGCAGTATTTT.